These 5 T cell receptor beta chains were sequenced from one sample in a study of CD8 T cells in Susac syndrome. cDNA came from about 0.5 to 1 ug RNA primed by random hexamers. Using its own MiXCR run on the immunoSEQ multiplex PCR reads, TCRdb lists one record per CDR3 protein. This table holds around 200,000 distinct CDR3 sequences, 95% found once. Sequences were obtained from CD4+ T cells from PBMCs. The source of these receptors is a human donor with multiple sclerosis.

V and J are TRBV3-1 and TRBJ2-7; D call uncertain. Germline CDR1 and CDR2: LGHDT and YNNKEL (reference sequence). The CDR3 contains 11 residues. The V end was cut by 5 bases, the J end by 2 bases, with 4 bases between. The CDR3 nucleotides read TGTGCCAGCAGCTCCCCCTACGAGCAGTACGTC. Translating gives CASSSPYEQYV.

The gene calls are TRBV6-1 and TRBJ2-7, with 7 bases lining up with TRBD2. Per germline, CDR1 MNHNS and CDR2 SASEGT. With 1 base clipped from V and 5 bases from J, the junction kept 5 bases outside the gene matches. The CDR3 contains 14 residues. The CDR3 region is CASSEGGRDHEQYF. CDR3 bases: TGTGCCAGCAGTGAAGGAGGGAGGGACCACGAGCAGTACTTC.

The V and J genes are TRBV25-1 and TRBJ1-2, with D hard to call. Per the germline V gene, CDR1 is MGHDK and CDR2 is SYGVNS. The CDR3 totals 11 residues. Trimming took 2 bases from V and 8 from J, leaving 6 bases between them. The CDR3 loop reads CASSEGMGYTF. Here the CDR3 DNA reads TGTGCCAGCAGTGAAGGTATGGGCTACACCTTC.

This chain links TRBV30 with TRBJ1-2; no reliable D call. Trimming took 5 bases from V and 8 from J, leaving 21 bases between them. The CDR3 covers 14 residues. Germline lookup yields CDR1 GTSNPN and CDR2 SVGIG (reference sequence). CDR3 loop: CAWEENAYSRGYTF. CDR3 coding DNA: TGTGCCTGGGAGGAGAACGCGTACAGCCGAGGCTACACCTTC.

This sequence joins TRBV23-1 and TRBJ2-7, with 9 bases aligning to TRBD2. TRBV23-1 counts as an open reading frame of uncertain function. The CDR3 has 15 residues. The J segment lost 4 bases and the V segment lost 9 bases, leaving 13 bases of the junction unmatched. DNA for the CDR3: TGCGCCAGACCCCCCGTAACTAGCGGGCCGTACGAGCAGTACTTC. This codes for CARPPVTSGPYEQYF.